The 21 T cell receptor beta chains presented below share a single source sample, sequenced in a study of vaccination and CD4 T cells after COVID-19. No cognate antigen is known for these TCRs. Treatment denoted: roughly 10-day PBMC culture with coronavirus spike peptide pools or control peptides (ViraFEST assay). Gathering of the CD4+ T cells, from the unexposed donor, took place before the COVID-19 pandemic (2011-2018). CD4+ T cells that had been cultured provided DNA sequenced with the Oncomine TCR Beta short-read assay. Cultured CD4+ T cells yielded the extracted genomic DNA. TCRdb reprocessed the PCR reads via MiXCR and lists one record per CDR3 protein. Of about 9,300 distinct CDR3 sequences in the sample, about 34% were seen once. The sequenced sample consisted of CD4+ T cells from blood, cultured in vitro. The receptors come from a human donor in good health.

The chain has TRBV28 and TRBJ1-5; TRBD1 is a possible D gene (5 bases). V lost 3 bases and J lost 4, with 13 bases in between. CDR3 length: 15 amino acids. Germline CDR1 and CDR2: MDHEN and SYDVKM. The CDR3 sequence: CASSLSAAGNQPQHF. The DNA of the CDR3 is TGTGCCAGCAGTTTGTCGGCAGCAGGGAATCAGCCCCAGCATTTT.

The genes are TRBV28 and TRBJ1-6; 11 nucleotides match TRBD1. This CDR3 has 16 amino acids. V lost 5 bases to trimming and J lost 10 bases; unmatched junction nucleotides: 10. Germline CDR1 and CDR2: MDHEN and SYDVKM. The CDR3 sequence is CASSPWEGQGDSPLHF. CDR3 bases: TGTGCCAGCAGTCCCTGGGAGGGACAGGGGGACTCACCCCTCCACTTT.

This clonotype occurred a few times. J is TRBJ2-7 and V is TRBV2; D might be TRBD2 (6 bases). The CDR3 extends over 12 amino acids. Trimming removed 11 bases at V and 3 bases at J, with 14 bases between. Germline CDR1 reads SNHLY; CDR2 reads FYNNEI. The CDR3, as DNA: TGTGCCGGTTACCGGGACTTCTACGAGCAGTACTTC. The encoded protein is CAGYRDFYEQYF.

The chain joins TRBV20-1 to TRBJ2-5; D is unclear. V lost 3 bases and J lost 7, with 15 bases in between. The CDR3 contains 13 residues. The V gene's germline CDR1 is DFQATT and CDR2 SNEGSKA (reference sequence). This CDR3 reads CSASSVGIGTQYF. The CDR3 DNA reads as TGCAGTGCTAGTTCCGTAGGGATAGGGACCCAGTACTTC.

This chain links TRBV5-1 with TRBJ1-2, with D possibly TRBD1 on 5 matching bases. CDR1 and CDR2 from the germline V gene are SGHRS and YFSETQ. V was trimmed by 4 bases and J by 3 bases, leaving 10 bases between them. The CDR3 spans 13 residues. This CDR3 is CASSTGTDYGYTF. For the CDR3, the DNA is TGCGCCAGCAGCACCGGGACGGACTATGGCTACACCTTC.

This clonotype rates as medium-sized. The CDR3 region has the DNA TGTGCCAGCAGGGGACTCAAAGAGACCCAGTACTTC. It is translated as CASRGLKETQYF. This chain joins TRBV2 and TRBJ2-5, with D maybe TRBD2 (6 bases). The CDR3 has 12 amino acids. Germline loops: CDR1 SNHLY, CDR2 FYNNEI. V lost 6 bases and J lost 3, with 8 bases in between.

The chain joins TRBV9 to TRBJ2-7; D ambiguous. Germline V gene lookup returns CDR1 SGDLS and CDR2 YYNGEE. V lost 0 bases and J lost 0, with 7 bases in between. There are 14 residues in the CDR3. In DNA, the CDR3 is TGTGCCAGCAGCGTAGGTGTAGACTCCTACGAGCAGTACTTC. This translates into CASSVGVDSYEQYF.

This clonotype has just a few counts. This rearrangement joins TRBV7-2 to TRBJ2-7; 10 bases align to TRBD1. This CDR3 is built from 15 residues. The V segment lost 6 bases and the J segment 3 bases; nucleotides outside the gene matches: 8. Germline lookup yields CDR1 SGHTA and CDR2 FQGNSA. The CDR3 spells CASRPGGDRGYEQYF. CDR3 coding DNA: TGTGCCAGCAGACCGGGAGGGGACAGGGGCTACGAGCAGTACTTC. Full variable domain (missing parts from reference TRBV7-2 and TRBJ2-7): GAGVSQSPSNKVTEKGKDVELRCDPISGHTALYWYRQSLGQGLEFLIYFQGNSAPDKSGLPSDRFSAERTGGSVSTLTIQRTQQEDSAVYLCASRPGGDRGYEQYFGPGTRLTVT.

The CDR3 bases are TGTGCCAGCAGCTGGGGCAGGGATCAGCCCCAGCATTTT. Its protein is CASSWGRDQPQHF. The V call is TRBV5-6, the J call TRBJ1-5, with D possibly TRBD1 on 5 matching bases. The CDR3 loop spans 13 amino acids. V lost 3 bases to trimming and J lost 5 bases, with 9 bases between them. Germline assignment: CDR1 SGHDT and CDR2 YYEEEE.

The V and J genes are TRBV10-3 and TRBJ1-5, with D maybe TRBD1 (5 bases). This CDR3 is 13 amino acids long. Germline V lookup: CDR1 ENHRY, CDR2 SYGVKD. V was pared by 9 bases and J by 4 bases, with 13 bases between. This CDR3 is CAIRPGLNQPQHF. As DNA, the CDR3 is TGTGCCATAAGGCCAGGGCTAAATCAGCCCCAGCATTTT.

This chain joins TRBV5-1 and TRBJ1-2; D perhaps matches TRBD1 (6 bases). Germline values: CDR1 SGHRS, CDR2 YFSETQ. Trimming stripped 0 bases from V and 1 base from J, with 10 bases between. This CDR3 comprises 15 residues. The CDR3 protein is CASSLDGQNNYGYTF. CDR3 DNA sequence: TGCGCCAGCAGCTTGGATGGACAGAATAACTATGGCTACACCTTC.

In this sample, this clonotype turned up a few times. This chain connects TRBV5-1 to TRBJ2-3, with 7 positions matching TRBD1. Germline CDR1 SGHRS, CDR2 YFSETQ. With V trimmed by 4 bases and J by 3 bases, 2 bases remained unmatched. The CDR3 extends over 13 amino acids. The CDR3 loop reads CASSRDRTDTQYF. The CDR3 DNA reads as TGCGCCAGCAGCCGGGACAGAACAGATACGCAGTATTTT.

Only a few counts were recorded for this clonotype. The chain recombines TRBV20-1 with TRBJ1-5, with D perhaps matching TRBD1 (5 bases). CDR3 size: 13 residues. In germline, CDR1 is DFQATT, CDR2 SNEGSKA (reference sequence). V gave up 3 bases and J gave up 3 bases, with 9 bases separating them. The CDR3, as DNA: TGCAGTGCTAGTTGGGGGGTCAATCAGCCCCAGCATTTT. This sequence encodes CSASWGVNQPQHF.

This clonotype was counted a few times. The genes are TRBV2 and TRBJ2-1; D perhaps matches TRBD2 (6 bases). The length of the CDR3 is 13 residues. Trimming removed 4 bases at V and 9 bases at J, with 13 bases between. Germline values: CDR1 SNHLY, CDR2 FYNNEI. CDR3 in DNA: TGTGCCAGCAGTGGGACCGGGAGAGGTGAGCAGTTCTTC. It is translated as CASSGTGRGEQFF.

This rearrangement joins TRBV5-5 to TRBJ1-1; D is possibly TRBD1 (6 bases). V was cut by 6 bases and J by 8 bases, with 17 bases left in between. CDR1 is SGHKS and CDR2 is YYEKEE in the germline V gene (reference sequence). This CDR3 contains 13 residues. This CDR3 is CASNQIEGGEAFF. Here the CDR3 DNA reads TGTGCCAGCAACCAAATCGAGGGGGGCGAAGCTTTCTTT.

This clonotype showed up just a few times. The chain has TRBV7-9 and TRBJ2-1; D may be TRBD1 (6 bases). Between the trimmed V and J ends, which lost 5 bases and 6 bases, there was a span of 14 bases. The CDR3 covers 14 residues. Germline CDR1 SEHNR, CDR2 FQNEAQ (reference sequence). This chain's CDR3 is CASSPTGMRNEQFF. CDR3 nucleotide sequence: TGTGCCAGCAGCCCAACAGGGATGCGCAATGAGCAGTTCTTC.

The rearrangement joins TRBV28 to TRBJ1-6; D gene uncertain. In germline, CDR1 is MDHEN, CDR2 SYDVKM. This CDR3 region has 13 residues. V lost 7 bases to trimming and J lost 2 bases, with 6 bases between them. As DNA, the CDR3 is TGTGCCAGCAAGCTTACCTATAATTCACCCCTCCACTTT. This codes for CASKLTYNSPLHF. The whole variable domain, filled in from reference TRBV28 and TRBJ1-6, reads DVKVTQSSRYLVKRTGEKVFLECVQDMDHENMFWYRQDPGLGLRLIYFSYDVKMKEKGDIPEGYSVSREKKERFSLILESASTNQTSMYLCASKLTYNSPLHFGNGTRLTVT.

V usage is TRBV19 and J usage is TRBJ2-1; D gene ambiguous. The V gene's germline CDR1 is LNHDA and CDR2 SQIVND (reference sequence). Trimming took off 7 bases at V and 7 bases at J, with 17 bases between the two ends. The CDR3 extends over 14 amino acids. CDR3 sequence (DNA): TGTGCCAGTACCGATAGCCCCGTTTCAAATGAGCAGTTCTTC. Amino acid sequence: CASTDSPVSNEQFF.

This sequence joins TRBV20-1 and TRBJ2-5, with TRBD2 matching 7 bases. The germline V gene encodes CDR1 DFQATT and CDR2 SNEGSKA (reference sequence). This CDR3 is 13 amino acids long. With V trimmed by 1 base and J by 5 bases, 4 bases remained unmatched. The CDR3 reads CSARGEGLETQYF. For the CDR3, the DNA is TGCAGTGCTAGAGGGGAGGGGCTGGAGACCCAGTACTTC.

The CDR3 loop reads CASIAPGPRNTEAFF. The CDR3 nucleotides read TGTGCCAGCATTGCACCGGGACCGAGGAACACTGAAGCTTTCTTT. The chain links TRBV19 to TRBJ1-1; perhaps TRBD1 as D (5 bases). The germline V gene encodes CDR1 LNHDA and CDR2 SQIVND (reference sequence). V was shortened by 9 bases and J by 1 base, with 18 bases between the two germline ends. This CDR3 has 15 residues.

The sample holds a few counts of this clonotype. The chain links TRBV7-9 to TRBJ2-1, with D maybe TRBD2 (5 bases). The V end was cut by 4 bases, the J end by 4 bases, with 8 bases between. Per the germline V gene, CDR1 is SEHNR and CDR2 is FQNEAQ (reference sequence). The CDR3 has 13 amino acids. CDR3 residues: CASSSGGYNEQFF. In DNA, the CDR3 is TGTGCCAGCAGCTCTGGCGGGTACAATGAGCAGTTCTTC.